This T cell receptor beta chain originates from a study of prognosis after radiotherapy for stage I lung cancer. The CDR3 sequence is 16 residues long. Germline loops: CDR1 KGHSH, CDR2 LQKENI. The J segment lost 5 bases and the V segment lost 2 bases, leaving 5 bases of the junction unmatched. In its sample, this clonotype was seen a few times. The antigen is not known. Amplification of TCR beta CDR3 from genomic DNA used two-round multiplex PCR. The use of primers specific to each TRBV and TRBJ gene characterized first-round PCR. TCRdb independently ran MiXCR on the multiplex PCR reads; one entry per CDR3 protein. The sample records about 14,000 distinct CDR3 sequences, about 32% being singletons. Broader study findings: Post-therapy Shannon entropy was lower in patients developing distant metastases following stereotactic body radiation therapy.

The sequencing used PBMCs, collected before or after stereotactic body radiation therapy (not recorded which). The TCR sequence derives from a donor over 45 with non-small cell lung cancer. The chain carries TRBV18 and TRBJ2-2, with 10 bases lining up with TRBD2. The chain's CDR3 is CASSPSASGSTGELFF. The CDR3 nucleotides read TGTGCCAGCTCACCATCCGCTAGCGGGAGTACCGGGGAGCTGTTTTTT.